This T cell receptor beta chain was identified in a study of T cells after yellow fever vaccination. Study context: Preparation of fractions with low cell numbers was performed using SMART-Seq v4 Ultra Low Input. Overall study results and limits: A small share of clonotypes appeared in both CD4 and CD8 compartments. Sequencing of sorted memory subsets on day 0 failed to detect almost all vaccine-responding clonotypes.

CDR1 is MDHEN and CDR2 is SYDVKM in the germline V gene. The CDR3 sequence is 18 residues long. V lost 3 bases and J lost 0; bases outside the gene matches: 14. Universal primer sites and UMIs were introduced during 5'RACE template-switching synthesis of TCR cDNA. TCRdb fed the 5' RACE reads into MiXCR, producing one record per CDR3 protein. The sample carries over 45,000 distinct CDR3 sequences, about 5.6% recorded once. The rearrangement uses TRBV28 and TRBJ2-7, with 7 positions matching TRBD2. The receptor was isolated from a man aged 18 to 29 who received the YFV17D yellow fever vaccine. Sequencing was performed on PBMCs, either bulk or a sorted T-cell subset (CD4+, CD8+, memory, or dextramer-sorted; not recorded which), taken on the day of the yellow fever booster vaccination. The CDR3 spells CASSFPKTGTTLSYEQYF. In DNA form, the CDR3 reads TGTGCCAGCAGTTTTCCTAAAACCGGGACTACCCTCTCCTACGAGCAGTACTTC.